The 25 T cell receptor beta chains given below trace back to one sample, sequenced in a study of cytomegalovirus exposure and HLA in healthy donors. The PCR had 60 Vbeta and 13 Jbeta primers. Repertoires were generated with immunoSEQ multiplex PCR, while TCRdb's copy carries only in-frame clones and drops some. This sample carries about 120,000 clones, over 70% of them seen once, and the ten largest clones take 4.1%. The sequenced sample was PBMCs. The receptors shown here come from a woman aged 40-49 years in good health and CMV-seronegative.

The chain links TRBV29-1 to TRBJ2-1; 7 bases map to TRBD2. The CDR3 is 16 amino acids. The germline CDR1 and CDR2 sequences are SQVTM and ANQGSEA. The CDR3: CASSSGASPNYNEQFF. Here the CDR3 DNA reads TGCGCCAGCTCGAGCGGGGCATCTCCTAACTACAATGAGCAGTTCTTC.

This sequence joins TRBV6-6 and TRBJ1-5, with a tentative D call TRBD1 (5 bases). Between the trimmed V and J ends, which lost 7 bases and 2 bases, there was a span of 15 bases. Germline V CDR1 and CDR2: MNHNY, SVGAGI (reference sequence). This CDR3 is built from 15 residues. The DNA of the CDR3 is TGTGCCAGCACACCGGGGGGTGGTGGCAATCAGCCCCAGCATTTT. Encoded protein: CASTPGGGGNQPQHF.

The V and J genes are TRBV7-6 and TRBJ2-1, with TRBD1 identical over 8 bases. Germline V gives CDR1 SGHVS, CDR2 FNYEAQ. The CDR3 sequence is 14 residues long. V shed 5 bases, J shed 8 bases, and the junction held 8 bases outside the gene matches. CDR3: CASSPSTGADEQFF. For the CDR3, the DNA is TGTGCCAGCAGCCCCTCGACAGGGGCGGATGAGCAGTTCTTC.

The chain carries TRBV11-2 and TRBJ2-3, with 16 bases lining up with TRBD2. With 4 bases clipped from V and 2 bases from J, the junction kept 6 bases outside the gene matches. Germline values: CDR1 SGHAT, CDR2 FQNNGV. This CDR3 has 18 amino acids. The CDR3 region has the DNA TGTGCCAGCAGCTCGGGACTAGCGGGAGGGCCCCTCACAGATACGCAGTATTTT. The encoded protein is CASSSGLAGGPLTDTQYF. Drawing the rest from reference TRBV11-2 and TRBJ2-3, the complete variable domain is EAGVAQSPRYKIIEKRQSVAFWCNPISGHATLYWYQQILGQGPKLLIQFQNNGVVDDSQLPKDRFSAERLKGVDSTLKIQPAKLEDSAVYLCASSSGLAGGPLTDTQYFGPGTRLTVL.

This rearrangement joins TRBV11-1 to TRBJ2-1; D gene ambiguous. V was clipped by 3 bases and J by 2 bases, with 11 bases between them. The CDR3 sequence is 15 residues long. Germline V lookup: CDR1 SGHAT, CDR2 FQDESV (reference sequence). CDR3 nucleotide sequence: TGTGCCAGCAGCTTTAATCGTTCCCCCTACAATGAGCAGTTCTTC. The encoded protein is CASSFNRSPYNEQFF.

The gene calls are TRBV28 and TRBJ2-5; D might be TRBD2 (6 bases). This CDR3 spans 13 amino acids. Germline V gives CDR1 MDHEN, CDR2 SYDVKM. V lost 7 bases and J 3 bases, leaving 12 bases between the germline ends. CDR3 protein: CASNTPGEETQYF. CDR3 bases: TGTGCCAGCAATACTCCGGGGGAAGAGACCCAGTACTTC.

This chain links TRBV9 with TRBJ2-1; the match to TRBD2 covers 8 bases. The CDR3 spans 17 residues. V lost 0 bases to trimming and J lost 6 bases; unmatched junction nucleotides: 11. Germline lookup yields CDR1 SGDLS and CDR2 YYNGEE. In nucleotides, the CDR3 is TGTGCCAGCAGCGTAGTTAGCGCGGGAGGAACGCGCAATGAGCAGTTCTTC. Its protein is CASSVVSAGGTRNEQFF.

The table lists this clone with a few counts. V usage is TRBV27 and J usage is TRBJ2-5; 9 bases align to TRBD2. The CDR3 extends over 15 amino acids. Germline CDR1 is MNHEY and CDR2 is SMNVEV (reference sequence). V was clipped by 4 bases and J by 1 base; unmatched bases: 4. The CDR3 bases are TGTGCCAGCAGTTCTAGCGGGGCTCCCCAAGAGACCCAGTACTTC. This codes for CASSSSGAPQETQYF.

This rearrangement joins TRBV2 to TRBJ2-5; 7 bases map to TRBD2. Germline V lookup: CDR1 SNHLY, CDR2 FYNNEI. CDR3 length: 15 residues. V was pared by 5 bases and J by 2 bases, with 8 bases of the junction left unmatched. Here the CDR3 DNA reads TGTGCCAGCAGTTTCGGGGGAGGGTCACAAGAGACCCAGTACTTC. Its translation is CASSFGGGSQETQYF.

J is TRBJ2-3 and V is TRBV27, with 9 nucleotides matching TRBD2. Germline V lookup: CDR1 MNHEY, CDR2 SMNVEV (reference sequence). The length of the CDR3 is 15 residues. Germline trimming cut 4 bases from V and 0 bases from J; bases unmatched to any gene: 2. The CDR3 DNA reads as TGTGCCAGCAGTTATCTAGCGGGAAGCACAGATACGCAGTATTTT. Its translation: CASSYLAGSTDTQYF.

The chain joins TRBV7-2 to TRBJ2-3; TRBD2 matches at 11 bases. CDR1 and CDR2 from the germline V gene are SGHTA and FQGNSA. The CDR3 totals 15 residues. The V segment lost 1 base and the J segment 4 bases; nucleotides outside the gene matches: 1. CDR3 nucleotides: TGTGCCAGCAGCTTAGTAGCGGGAGGGCCAGATACGCAGTATTTT. Amino acid sequence: CASSLVAGGPDTQYF. The full variable domain, its missing parts supplied by reference TRBV7-2 and TRBJ2-3, is GAGVSQSPSNKVTEKGKDVELRCDPISGHTALYWYRQSLGQGLEFLIYFQGNSAPDKSGLPSDRFSAERTGGSVSTLTIQRTQQEDSAVYLCASSLVAGGPDTQYFGPGTRLTVL.

The V call is TRBV29-1, the J call TRBJ2-1; D remains ambiguous. CDR1 and CDR2 from the germline V gene are SQVTM and ANQGSEA. Trimming took 0 bases from V and 3 from J, leaving 12 bases between them. This CDR3 has 15 amino acids. CDR3 nucleotides: TGCAGCGTTGAAGATCCGAGCACCAACTACAATGAGCAGTTCTTC. Amino acids: CSVEDPSTNYNEQFF.

The rearrangement joins TRBV9 to TRBJ2-1; the match to TRBD2 covers 9 bases. The junction had 17 bases not matched to a gene; V was cut back by 4 bases and J by 3 bases. The CDR3 sequence is 19 residues long. The germline gives CDR1 SGDLS, CDR2 YYNGEE. The CDR3 DNA sequence: TGTGCCAGCAGCAGAGTGGCCCAAATAGCGGGAGTACGCTACAATGAGCAGTTCTTC. It is translated as CASSRVAQIAGVRYNEQFF.

The chain uses TRBV4-1 and TRBJ2-1, with 14 bases that match TRBD2. With V trimmed by 2 bases and J by 8 bases, 5 bases remained unmatched. CDR3 length: 16 amino acids. Germline V CDR1 and CDR2: MGHRA, YSYEKL. The CDR3 bases are TGCGCCAGCAGCCAACGGACTAGCGGGGGGAGCGATGAGCAGTTCTTC. Translation gives CASSQRTSGGSDEQFF.

The rearrangement uses TRBV7-8 and TRBJ1-1, with 7 nucleotides matching TRBD1. V was clipped by 4 bases and J by 3 bases; unmatched bases: 11. From germline, CDR1 is SGHVS and CDR2 FQNEAQ. The CDR3 extends over 16 amino acids. CDR3 region: CASSYTGAGSDTEAFF. CDR3 coding DNA: TGTGCCAGCAGCTACACAGGGGCTGGTTCGGACACTGAAGCTTTCTTT.

Only a few counts were recorded for this clone. The chain couples TRBV7-8 to TRBJ2-7; D might be TRBD2 (5 bases). The CDR3 loop spans 14 amino acids. V shed 1 base and J shed 1 base, with 8 bases lying between them. Germline loops: CDR1 SGHVS, CDR2 FQNEAQ. The CDR3 is CASSLGTGSYEQYF. The CDR3 nucleotides are TGTGCCAGCAGCTTAGGGACTGGTTCCTACGAGCAGTACTTC.

The chain combines TRBV9 with TRBJ2-5, with TRBD1 identical over 9 bases. V lost 5 bases, J lost 4 bases, and 6 bases stayed unmatched. The CDR3 extends over 14 amino acids. Germline CDR1 and CDR2: SGDLS and YYNGEE. This CDR3 is CASSRTGDGETQYF. The CDR3 bases are TGTGCCAGCAGTCGGACAGGGGATGGAGAGACCCAGTACTTC.

The genes are TRBV4-3 and TRBJ1-2; D remains unclear. V lost 0 bases to trimming and J lost 7 bases, with 15 bases between them. This CDR3 contains 15 residues. Germline lookup yields CDR1 LGHNA and CDR2 YSLEER. CDR3: CASSQDGQSGTGYTF. CDR3 bases: TGCGCCAGCAGCCAAGATGGGCAGTCAGGTACTGGCTACACCTTC.

The chain joins TRBV6-5 to TRBJ2-1, with D tentatively TRBD2 (5 bases). With 3 bases removed from V and 0 bases from J, the gap between germline ends came to 12 bases. This CDR3 region has 16 residues. Per germline, CDR1 MNHEY and CDR2 SVGAGI. CDR3 loop: CASSYHGNPSYNEQFF. The DNA of the CDR3 is TGTGCCAGCAGTTATCACGGGAACCCCTCCTACAATGAGCAGTTCTTC.

This clone has just a few counts. This chain uses TRBV19 with TRBJ2-7, with a tentative D call TRBD1 (6 bases). The CDR3 runs 12 residues. CDR1 and CDR2 (germline): LNHDA, SQIVND (reference sequence). V dropped 4 bases and J dropped 6 bases, with 10 bases sitting between them. The CDR3 reads CASSNTGTEQYF. The CDR3 nucleotides are TGTGCCAGTAGTAACACAGGGACCGAGCAGTACTTC. The variable domain in full, with the rest retrieved from reference TRBV19 and TRBJ2-7, is DGGITQSPKYLFRKEGQNVTLSCEQNLNHDAMYWYRQDPGQGLRLIYYSQIVNDFQKGDIAEGYSVSREKKESFPLTVTSAQKNPTAFYLCASSNTGTEQYFGPGTRLTVT.

The V and J genes are TRBV19 and TRBJ2-3; 7 bases are shared with TRBD2. Per germline, CDR1 LNHDA and CDR2 SQIVND (reference sequence). CDR3 length equals 15 residues. V trimming: 7 bases; J trimming: 0 bases; junction bases outside the gene matches: 7. The CDR3 region is CASTNWGGSTDTQYF. CDR3 bases: TGTGCCAGTACCAACTGGGGGGGGAGCACAGATACGCAGTATTTT.

CDR3 loop: CASSPRGGAGEQYF. CDR3 in DNA: TGTGCCAGCAGCCCAAGAGGGGGGGCCGGAGAGCAGTACTTC. The gene calls are TRBV9 and TRBJ2-7; a possible D gene is TRBD2 (7 bases). The CDR3 covers 14 residues. Germline loops: CDR1 SGDLS, CDR2 YYNGEE. The V gene lost 4 bases and the J gene lost 7 bases, with 18 bases spanning the gap.

This clone was detected only once. This sequence joins TRBV6-1 and TRBJ2-5, with 14 bases matching TRBD2. The ends lost 6 bases at V and 2 bases at J; junction bases unmatched: 2. The CDR3 is made up of 15 amino acids. The germline gives CDR1 MNHNS, CDR2 SASEGT. CDR3 bases: TGTGCCAGCAGAGGACTAGCGGGGGGACAAGAGACCCAGTACTTC. Protein product: CASRGLAGGQETQYF.

The CDR3 region is CASGRLVNEQFF. Here the CDR3 DNA reads TGTGCCAGCGGGCGACTAGTGAATGAGCAGTTCTTC. The genes are TRBV14 and TRBJ2-1; weak D call: TRBD2 (6 bases). CDR1 and CDR2 (germline): SGHDN, FVKESK. The germline V and J ends were trimmed by 8 bases and 7 bases, with 12 bases remaining between them. The CDR3 is 12 amino acids.

The CDR3 sequence: CASSVSVAGEREGEQFF. The CDR3 coding sequence is TGTGCCAGCAGCGTATCGGTAGCGGGGGAAAGGGAGGGTGAGCAGTTCTTC. This chain uses TRBV9 with TRBJ2-1, with TRBD2 identical over 9 bases. The CDR3 consists of 17 residues. Per germline, CDR1 SGDLS and CDR2 YYNGEE. V gave up 1 base and J gave up 9 bases; unmatched junction bases: 14.